Following are 32 T cell receptor beta chains from one sample sequenced in a study of tumor-infiltrating lymphocytes in primary liver carcinoma. Starting material of about 450 ng total RNA yielded TCR beta cDNA via a constant-region primer. Modified slightly, ARM-PCR produced TCR beta libraries over three nested multiplex PCR rounds. For 10 cycles apiece, the opening two PCR rounds ran with TRBV1-TRBV30 forward primers and a C-beta reverse primer. TCRdb re-derived calls from the multiplex PCR reads in MiXCR, one entry per CDR3 protein. The sample carries roughly 100,000 distinct CDR3 sequences, approximately 80% recorded once. Unsorted bulk tissue, roughly 20-32 mg of it, served as the source for co-extraction of RNA and DNA. Input material: liver tumor tissue from sampling region 3. The subset: tumor region T3, left-lateral pole. Receptor source: a man aged 40-49 years with primary liver carcinoma and hepatitis B virus infection.

The chain has TRBV18 and TRBJ2-1; 11 positions match TRBD2. Trimming removed 3 bases from V and 7 bases from J; junction bases left unmatched: 5. This CDR3 is 15 amino acids long. Germline V gives CDR1 KGHSH, CDR2 LQKENI. The CDR3 sequence: CASSPTSGSKNEQFF. The CDR3, as DNA: TGTGCCAGCTCACCTACTAGCGGGAGTAAGAATGAGCAGTTCTTC.

As concerns this clonotype: One base away lies a much larger clone, so this may be a sequencing read error. The chain joins TRBV25-1 to TRBJ1-3; no definite D call. Germline assignment: CDR1 MGHDK and CDR2 SYGVNS. The CDR3 is made up of 13 amino acids. The CDR3 bases are TGTGCCAGCACTCCCCCCGGAGGGCACACCGTATATTTT. It specifies CASTPPGGHTVYF.

This clonotype was seen many times. The chain recombines TRBV7-3 with TRBJ2-1; D gene uncertain. The germline V gene has CDR1 SGHTA and CDR2 FQGTGA. This CDR3 has 11 amino acids. V lost 5 bases, J lost 11 bases, and 10 bases lay in between. Written as DNA, the CDR3 is TGTGCCAGCAGCATGGGATCGCAGCAGTTCTTC. Translation: CASSMGSQQFF.

Note on this clonotype: The CDR3 end shows no conserved phenylalanine or tryptophan, and so a read error is likely. The chain recombines TRBV29-1 with TRBJ2-2; 8 positions agree with TRBD1. The CDR3 length is 16 residues. V lost 1 base and J lost 3; bases outside the gene matches: 7. CDR1 and CDR2 from the germline V gene are SQVTM and ANQGSEA. DNA of the CDR3: TGCAGCGTTGAAGGGTTGGACAGGGTGGACACCGGGGAGCTGTTTATT. It yields the protein CSVEGLDRVDTGELFI.

With respect to this clonotype: This may stem from a read error, because a much larger clone lies one nucleotide away. This chain joins TRBV7-3 and TRBJ2-1; 8 positions agree with TRBD1. With 5 bases clipped from V and 7 bases from J, the junction kept 7 bases outside the gene matches. Germline-derived CDR1 and CDR2 are SGHTA and FQGTGA. CDR3 length: 14 amino acids. The CDR3 nucleotides read TGTGCCAGCAGCCCATCAGGGGGCCATAATGAGCAGTTCTTC. Protein: CASSPSGGHNEQFF.

Concerning this clonotype itself: The junction differs from germline at one of its ends, possibly a read error. The V call is TRBV4-1, the J call TRBJ2-7, with 13 bases fitting TRBD2. The V gene's germline CDR1 is MGHRA and CDR2 YSYEKL. The CDR3 is 17 residues long. The chain's CDR3 is CASGQERTSGSIYEQYF. The CDR3 nucleotides are TGCGCCAGCGGCCAAGAAAGGACTAGCGGGAGTATCTACGAACAGTACTTC.

Concerning this clonotype: Germline and junction disagree at one end, which may indicate a read error. The CDR3 loop reads CASSPDSNNEQLF. As DNA, the CDR3 is TGTGCCAGCAGTCCGGACAGTAACAATGAGCAGTTATTC. This sequence joins TRBV6-1 and TRBJ2-1; tentative D call: TRBD1 (6 bases). This CDR3 comprises 13 residues. CDR1 and CDR2 (germline): MNHNS, SASEGT.

This chain joins TRBV29-1 and TRBJ1-2; TRBD1 matches at 7 bases. Unmatched junction bases numbered 3, after V lost 5 bases and J lost 0 bases. Germline CDR1 is SQVTM and CDR2 is ANQGSEA. This CDR3 is built from 13 residues. The CDR3 loop is CSVLGQANYGYTF. The CDR3 region has the DNA TGCAGCGTTTTAGGACAGGCTAACTATGGCTACACCTTC.

Note on this clonotype: The final CDR3 position lacks the conserved phenylalanine or tryptophan, pointing to a likely read error. The chain has TRBV7-3 and TRBJ2-1, with 8 bases identical to TRBD2. Germline assignment: CDR1 SGHTA and CDR2 FQGTGA. The V and J ends lost 5 bases and 0 bases, in that order; junction bases with no gene match: 6. This CDR3 is built from 16 residues. CDR3 DNA sequence: TGTGCCAGCAGCCCTAGGAGCGGGAGCTCCTACAATGAGCAGTTCTTA. Its protein is CASSPRSGSSYNEQFL.

The chain carries TRBV5-4 and TRBJ2-7; no clear D. Germline CDR1 is SGHNT and CDR2 is YYREEE (reference sequence). V was pared by 0 bases and J by 4 bases, with 11 bases between. There are 14 residues in the CDR3. The CDR3 DNA is TGTGCCAGCAGCTTGGTCTCGAACTCTTACGAGCAGTACTTC. It encodes CASSLVSNSYEQYF.

About this clonotype itself: Lacking the conserved final phenylalanine or tryptophan, this CDR3 likely reflects a read error. The V gene is TRBV29-1, the J gene TRBJ2-5, with a tentative D call TRBD1 (6 bases). The germline V and J ends were trimmed by 5 bases and 10 bases, with 23 bases remaining between them. This CDR3 region has 14 residues. Germline CDR1 and CDR2: SQVTM and ANQGSEA. CDR3 region: CSVNNRVGNQVQYL. CDR3 DNA: TGCAGCGTTAACAACAGGGTCGGCAACCAAGTCCAGTACTTA.

This clonotype was detected once. A read error may produce the germline difference seen at one junction end. V gene TRBV28 combines with J gene TRBJ2-4; perhaps TRBD1 as D (5 bases). Germline V gene sequence: CDR1 MDHEN, CDR2 SYDVKM. This CDR3 comprises 14 residues. The CDR3 spells CANSGAVAKNIHYF. In DNA form, the CDR3 reads TGTGCCAACAGTGGGGCGGTGGCCAAAAACATTCATTACTTC.

This clonotype has just one count. V is TRBV6-2 or TRBV6-3 and J is TRBJ2-1, with D maybe TRBD2 (5 bases). The CDR3 loop spans 13 amino acids. V lost 6 bases, J lost 9 bases, and 15 bases lay in between. Germline-derived CDR1 and CDR2 are MNHEY and SVGEGT. CDR3 residues: CASRSSRRSEQFF. The CDR3 coding sequence is TGTGCCAGCAGGTCTAGCAGGAGGTCTGAGCAGTTCTTC.

This clonotype was recorded at least ten times. V usage is TRBV28 and J usage is TRBJ2-2; D remains unclear. V was trimmed by 2 bases and J by 2 bases, leaving 3 bases between them. The germline CDR1 and CDR2 sequences are MDHEN and SYDVKM. This CDR3 comprises 13 residues. This chain's CDR3 is CASSLSNTGELFF. The CDR3 DNA reads TGTGCCAGCAGTTTAAGTAACACCGGGGAGCTGTTTTTT.

Note on this clonotype: Relative to the germline gene, one junction end is altered; a read error may explain this. The genes are TRBV6-5 and TRBJ1-6; 7 nucleotides align to TRBD1. The CDR3 contains 15 residues. Germline CDR1 is MNHEY and CDR2 is SVGAGI. The CDR3 DNA reads as TGTGCCAGTAGCTACACACAGGGGCTGGAGTCACCCCTCAACTTT. It specifies CASSYTQGLESPLNF.

On this clonotype itself: The CDR3 does not end in the conserved phenylalanine or tryptophan, so this is likely a read error. This chain connects TRBV4-2 to TRBJ2-5; the D call may be TRBD1 or TRBD2 (5 bases each). The CDR3 is 15 amino acids. Trimming removed 1 base from V and 5 bases from J, with 14 bases in between. Germline CDR1 is LGHNA and CDR2 is YNFKEQ. This CDR3 is CASSQAGPHGETQYL. The CDR3 DNA is TGTGCCAGCAGCCAAGCGGGGCCTCATGGGGAGACCCAGTACCTC.

This clonotype was found once. J is TRBJ2-5 and V is TRBV6-2 or TRBV6-3; 8 bases match TRBD1. The V gene end was trimmed by 9 bases and the J gene end by 5 bases; junction bases not matched to a gene: 20. The CDR3 consists of 17 residues. Germline loops: CDR1 MNHEY, CDR2 SVGEGT. The CDR3: CASSRTPRGRLGETQYF. The CDR3 DNA follows: TGTGCCAGTAGTCGAACCCCCAGGGGGCGATTAGGCGAGACCCAGTACTTC.

A note on this clonotype: This could be a read error, since a much larger clone is one nucleotide away. The chain recombines TRBV24-1 with TRBJ2-3; TRBD1 matches at 8 bases. The germline gives CDR1 KGHDR, CDR2 SFDVKD. The length of the CDR3 is 14 residues. J lost 5 bases, V lost 8 bases, and 8 bases had no gene match. The CDR3 here is CATNRRTGIDTQYF. The CDR3 nucleotides read TGTGCCACCAATCGTAGGACAGGGATAGATACGCAGTATTTT.

As regards this clonotype: The conserved closing phenylalanine or tryptophan is absent in this CDR3, likely reflecting a read error. The chain couples TRBV6-5 to TRBJ1-3, with 8 bases that match TRBD1. Germline assignment: CDR1 MNHEY and CDR2 SVGAGI. With V trimmed by 5 bases and J by 0 bases, 15 bases remained unmatched. The CDR3 runs to 19 residues. As DNA, the CDR3 is TGTGCCAGCAGTAGATCAGGGACAGGATCATTAAGCTCTGGAAACACCATATATTTA. Translation gives CASSRSGTGSLSSGNTIYL.

As to this clonotype: A read error is likely, as this CDR3 ends without the conserved phenylalanine or tryptophan. This chain connects TRBV12-3 or TRBV12-4 to TRBJ2-7; D is possibly TRBD1 (6 bases). The V end was cut by 5 bases, the J end by 6 bases, with 14 bases between. The length of the CDR3 is 13 residues. CDR3 DNA: TGTGCCAGCAGTGTGAATTGGGGGCCCGAGCAGTACATC. It yields the protein CASSVNWGPEQYI.

The genes are TRBV12-3 or TRBV12-4 and TRBJ2-7; D not resolved. This CDR3 has 13 residues. V was clipped by 3 bases and J by 10 bases, with 16 bases between them. CDR3: CASSFGHAYDQYF. The CDR3 coding sequence is TGTGCCAGCAGTTTCGGTCACGCCTATGATCAGTACTTC.

About this clonotype itself: Without the conserved terminal phenylalanine or tryptophan, this CDR3 likely stems from a read error. This sequence joins TRBV10-3 and TRBJ1-5; a possible D gene is TRBD1 (5 bases). The V gene's germline CDR1 is ENHRY and CDR2 SYGVKD. This CDR3 has 13 residues. The CDR3 coding sequence is TGTGCCATCAGTAAGTCGGGGGATCAGCCCCAGCATTAT. Translation: CAISKSGDQPQHY.

As regards this clonotype: Without the conserved terminal phenylalanine or tryptophan, this CDR3 likely stems from a read error. The rearrangement links TRBV4-2 to TRBJ2-1; 9 positions match TRBD2. CDR3 length: 17 amino acids. Per germline, CDR1 LGHNA and CDR2 YNFKEQ. CDR3 bases: TGTACAAGCAGCCAAGAGGTAGCGGGGGCCTCCTACAATGAGCAGTTCCTC. It translates to CTSSQEVAGASYNEQFL.

As regards this clonotype: Compared with germline, one end of the junction differs, possibly owing to a read error. The chain links TRBV12-3 or TRBV12-4 to TRBJ2-7, with 8 bases lining up with TRBD2. This CDR3 spans 15 amino acids. The CDR3 region has the DNA TGTGCCAGCAGCCGCGCCGGGAGCGGGAGCCACGAGCAGTACTTT. This codes for CASSRAGSGSHEQYF.

On this clonotype: At one end, the junction sequence differs from germline, possibly due to a read error. The chain recombines TRBV6-1 with TRBJ2-1; maybe TRBD2 (6 bases). Germline CDR1 reads MNHNS; CDR2 reads SASEGT. The CDR3 has 15 residues. The CDR3 region is CASKRGGVSHNEQLF. CDR3 in DNA: TGTGCCAGCAAGCGAGGCGGGGTCTCCCACAATGAGCAGCTCTTC.

To note about this clonotype: Germline and junction disagree at one end, which may indicate a read error. The chain recombines TRBV11-3 with TRBJ2-1; D is ambiguous. The germline gives CDR1 SGHNT, CDR2 YENEEA. CDR3 length equals 13 residues. The CDR3 region is CPSSFASSHEQFF. The CDR3 DNA follows: TGTCCCAGCAGCTTCGCGTCTTCGCATGAGCAGTTCTTC.

For this clonotype: Germline is not matched at one junction end, which may reflect a read error. This CDR3 is CVTLRRAKETQYF. In DNA, the CDR3 is TGTGTCACCCTGAGGAGAGCTAAAGAGACCCAGTACTTC. The rearrangement uses TRBV15 and TRBJ2-5, with D unclear. Per germline, CDR1 LNHNV and CDR2 YYDKDF (reference sequence). The CDR3 extends over 13 amino acids.

Remarks on this clonotype: One end of the junction is discordant with germline, which a read error may explain. This chain joins TRBV6-5 and TRBJ2-5; tentative D call: TRBD2 (6 bases). This CDR3 has 14 residues. Germline V gives CDR1 MNHEY, CDR2 SVGAGI. The CDR3 reads CVSSYSGDLGTHYF. CDR3 nucleotide sequence: TGTGTCAGCAGTTACTCTGGGGACTTGGGGACCCATTACTTC.

This clonotype has only one observation. The conserved phenylalanine or tryptophan is not found at the CDR3 terminus, so this likely reflects a read error. It is unclear where the CDR3 begins or ends on the DNA, so no DNA is shown, and the CDR3 is as TCRdb lists it. The gene calls are TRBV5-4 and TRBJ1-1. Inclusive of both ends, the CDR3 amounts to 14 amino acids. Germline lookup yields CDR1 SGHNT and CDR2 YYREEE (reference sequence). This CDR3 reads CASSLYYREAENFL.

Notes on this clonotype: The conserved phenylalanine or tryptophan normally closing the CDR3 is absent here, so this likely arose from a read error. The chain uses TRBV29-1 and TRBJ2-3; possibly TRBD2 for D (5 bases). The CDR3 has 16 amino acids. Trimming left V 3 bases short and J 2 bases short, with 18 bases between. From germline, CDR1 is SQVTM and CDR2 ANQGSEA. CDR3 bases: TGCAGCGTTGAGGGTGGGGAGCACCCCTTCACAGATACGCAGTATTCT. Translating it yields CSVEGGEHPFTDTQYS.

A remark on this clonotype: Lacking the conserved final phenylalanine or tryptophan, this CDR3 likely reflects a read error. This chain uses TRBV14 with TRBJ2-1, with TRBD2 identical over 8 bases. The CDR3 covers 16 residues. CDR1 is SGHDN and CDR2 is FVKESK in the germline V gene. V was clipped by 9 bases and J by 4 bases; unmatched bases: 14. The CDR3 reads CASSAVAGWVYNEQFS. CDR3 nucleotides: TGTGCCAGTAGTGCCGTAGCGGGATGGGTATACAATGAGCAGTTCTCC.

About this clonotype: Germline and junction disagree at one end, which may indicate a read error. The rearrangement joins TRBV4-1 to TRBJ2-1; TRBD1 aligns across 9 bases. Looked up from germline, CDR1 is MGHRA and CDR2 is YSYEKL. The CDR3 extends over 16 amino acids. CDR3 nucleotides: TGCGCCATCAGCCAACTTGGGACAGGGTCCTACAATGAACAGTTCTTC. Residues: CAISQLGTGSYNEQFF.